This T cell receptor (beta chain) was observed in a study of cytomegalovirus exposure and HLA in healthy donors. Study results and caveats: The study put 150 to 200 TCR beta chains on its list as cytomegalovirus-associated. Most TCR sequences showed up rarely, but some public TCRs showed up in many donors. In the roughly 130 validation repertoires, a later analysis found that first-cohort TCR clusters tended to co-occur.

The validation cohort, a group of more than 100 subjects, included the donors and was separate from the roughly 700-subject first cohort. J was trimmed by 1 base and V by 5 bases; bases with no gene match: 4. The germline CDR1 and CDR2 sequences are MDHEN and SYDVKM. This CDR3 contains 16 residues. Profiling relied on immunoSEQ multiplex PCR, and the TCRdb table lists in-frame clones only, not all of them. The repertoire consists of about 360,000 clones, with roughly 89% occurring once and the leading ten covering 0.83%. Concerning this clone itself: No antigen is known for it.

The receptor was derived from a woman between 18 and 29 years old in good health and CMV-seronegative. The rearrangement uses TRBV28 and TRBJ2-1, with 11 bases identical to TRBD2. Source material: PBMCs. As DNA, the CDR3 is TGTGCCAGCAGTCTGGGACTAGCGGAATCCTACAATGAGCAGTTCTTC. Its translation is CASSLGLAESYNEQFF.